This TCR beta chain was sequenced during a study of T cells in localized non-small cell lung cancer (TCRdb year 2020). Looking at the study overall: The study analyzed T cell repertoires of 200 to 300 early-stage NSCLC patients, comparing tumors and uninvolved tumor-adjacent lungs. The cohort consisted of approximately 220 treatment-naive NSCLC patients whose localized lung tumors had been resected. The mean age of the NSCLC patients was about 64 years, with 130 or so men and nearly 110 women.

TCR beta CDR3 regions were sequenced from DNA using the immunoSEQ Assay. In the paper's pipeline: To compute T cell density, TCR beta template counts were normalized to usable DNA, which was estimated by amplifying housekeeping genes. Richness was estimated with the preseqR package, extrapolating to 400,000 templates for PBMC samples and 120,000 templates for tissue samples. Clonality was defined by subtracting Pielou's evenness from one. Tissue-enriched TCRs were identified through differential abundance testing performed on productive amino-acid clonotypes, with a minimum total count of 5 and an alpha of 0.1. The Jaccard Index and the Morisita Overlap Index were used to measure how much the repertoires overlapped between compartments. GLIPH grouped TCR beta CDR3s together with public tetramer-defined viral CDR3s, and a viral motif had to include at least three viral sequences and show V-gene enrichment. Here the immuneACCESS table is served through TCRdb, limited to in-frame sequences with V and J called. Missing clones are a known gap in these copies; in checked studies unresolved V genes cover under half, and the rest lacks a known reason. V and J calls and clone size are copied from that table; D and trimming were computed from the DNA. This sample is represented by tens of thousands of clones; around nine tenths of them were singletons. The biggest ten clones account for roughly 2.6% of the sample.

Broader findings and caveats from the paper: Uninvolved tumor-adjacent lung showed the highest T cell clonality, higher than tumor, which suggests more focused antigenic responses in the uninvolved tumor-adjacent lung. Multi-region tumor sequencing was not performed, so intratumor heterogeneity could not be excluded. Longer overall survival was associated with higher T cell density in blood, whereas shorter survival was associated with higher clonality in adjacent lung. Because of the exploratory design, TCR variables were selected using unadjusted p-values without false-discovery rate correction. A median of roughly 60 of the top 100 tumor clones were detected in paired uninvolved adjacent lung, and around 30 of these tumor clones were also found among the top 100 clones of the paired uninvolved adjacent lung.

At diagnosis, tumor, uninvolved tumor-adjacent lung and peripheral blood were collected and then preserved as a mix of FFPE and fresh-frozen material. For TCR repertoire profiling, blood samples were analyzed in the form of peripheral blood mononuclear cells. About this clone itself: Its recognized antigen is unknown. No quality values exist for individual bases; no much larger clone is one base distant.

This material consisted of peripheral blood, taken before any cancer treatment. This clonotype was obtained from a female donor over 55 with stage I squamous cell lung carcinoma.

The nucleotides read TGTGCCAGCAGTTTTGCCAAAGCGAACACCGGGGAGCTGTTTTTT. The translation is CASSFAKANTGELFF. The rearrangement combines TRBV27 with TRBJ2-2; the D segment cannot be called with confidence. Cut back by 3 bases and 0 bases, the V and J ends lie 8 bases apart. The CDR3 measures 15 amino acids from cysteine to phenylalanine. Of all the DNA, just the CDR3 is kept, 45 bases in frame from base 1. The CDR1 and CDR2 encoded by the germline V gene (reference sequence) are MNHEY and SMNVEV.